This TCR beta chain was sequenced for a study of cytomegalovirus exposure and HLA in healthy donors. Overall study results and limits: Specificity of a few CMV-associated chains for CMV antigens was verified in vitro. Cytomegalovirus status was reportedly diagnosed by the classifier with high sensitivity and specificity.

The V gene's germline CDR1 is SGHNT and CDR2 YYREEE (reference sequence). The CDR3 sequence is 16 residues long. J lost 1 base, V lost 4 bases, and 9 bases had no gene match. On this clone itself: Its antigen remains unknown.

The method was immunoSEQ multiplex PCR; TCRdb's version includes in-frame clones alone and lacks a portion of them. The table shows about 63,000 clones, with roughly nine tenths occurring only once. The donors were members of the roughly 120-subject validation cohort (separate from the approximately 670-subject first cohort). The sample comprised PBMCs. The origin of this receptor is a woman aged 18-29 years in good health and CMV-seronegative. The V and J genes are TRBV5-4 and TRBJ2-3, with 7 bases identical to TRBD1. Here the CDR3 DNA reads TGTGCCAGCAGCCGATCCGGGACAGAAGGCACAGATACGCAGTATTTT. It yields the protein CASSRSGTEGTDTQYF.